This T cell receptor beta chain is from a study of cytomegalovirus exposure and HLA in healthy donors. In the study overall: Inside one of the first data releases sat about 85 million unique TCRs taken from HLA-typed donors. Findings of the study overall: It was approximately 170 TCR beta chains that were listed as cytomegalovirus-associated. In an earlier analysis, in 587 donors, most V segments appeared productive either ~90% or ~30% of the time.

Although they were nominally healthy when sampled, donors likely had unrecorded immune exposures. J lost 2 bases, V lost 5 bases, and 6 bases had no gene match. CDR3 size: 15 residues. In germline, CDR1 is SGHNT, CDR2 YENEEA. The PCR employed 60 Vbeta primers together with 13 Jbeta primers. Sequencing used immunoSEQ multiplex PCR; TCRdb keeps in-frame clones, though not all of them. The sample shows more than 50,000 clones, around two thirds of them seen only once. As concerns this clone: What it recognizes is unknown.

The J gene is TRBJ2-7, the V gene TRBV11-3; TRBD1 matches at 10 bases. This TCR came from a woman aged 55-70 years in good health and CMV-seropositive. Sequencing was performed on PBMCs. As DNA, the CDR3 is TGTGCCAGCAGCATCTCCGGGACAGGGGCCTACGAGCAGTACTTC. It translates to CASSISGTGAYEQYF.